These T cell receptor beta chains were read from a single sample in a study of OX40 agonist ivuxolimab in advanced cancers. The assay was immunoSEQ multiplex PCR, and TCRdb's table has in-frame clones only and misses some. The table has over 70,000 clones, just over 90% seen once; the top ten hold roughly an eighth. The source material was CD4+ or CD8+ T cells sorted from blood, sampled in a trial of the OX40 agonist ivuxolimab. The source of these receptors is an adult with an advanced solid tumor such as melanoma, head and neck, liver or kidney cancer. Both conserved end residues are part of each CDR3. Fields, in order: CDR3 protein, CDR3 DNA, J gene, D gene, V gene, clone size. The D gene is left open where the match is weak. Size is stated for part of the rows, as once, few or many counts, or as a class when the clone is expanded.

CASSRTASGRLGDTQYF,TGCGCCAGCAGCCGTACCGCTAGCGGTCGCTTAGGAGATACGCAGTATTTT,TRBJ2-3,TRBD2,TRBV4-3,-
CASSYVDRDNGYTF,TGTGCCAGCAGTTACGTGGACAGGGATAATGGCTACACCTTC,TRBJ1-2,TRBD1,TRBV6-5,-
CASRLDYSYEQYF,TGCGCCAGTCGCTTAGACTACTCCTACGAGCAGTACTTC,TRBJ2-7,-,TRBV5-1,-
CASSYSSGPGSYEQYF,TGTGCCAGCAGTTACTCGAGTGGACCCGGCTCCTACGAGCAGTACTTC,TRBJ2-7,-,TRBV6-5,-
CASSYSTRTGYGYTF,TGTGCCAGCAGTTACTCGACGAGAACAGGCTATGGCTACACCTTC,TRBJ1-2,-,TRBV6-5,-
CASSHLSDGGYEQYF,TGCGCCAGCAGCCACCTTTCCGATGGGGGGTACGAGCAGTACTTC,TRBJ2-7,-,TRBV4-3,-
CASTLEAEQYGYTF,TGTGCCAGCACCCTCGAGGCGGAACAGTATGGCTACACCTTC,TRBJ1-2,-,TRBV7-9,-
CASSLVGAPGQLLDQPQHF,TGTGCCAGCAGTTTGGTCGGGGCTCCGGGACAGCTTTTGGATCAGCCCCAGCATTTT,TRBJ1-5,TRBD1,TRBV27,-
CASSLEQGAPEAFF,TGCGCCAGCAGCTTGGAGCAGGGGGCACCTGAAGCTTTCTTT,TRBJ1-1,TRBD1,TRBV5-1,-
CASSSIIAGGYNEQFF,TGTGCCAGCAGCTCCATCATTGCGGGGGGATACAATGAGCAGTTCTTC,TRBJ2-1,TRBD2,TRBV7-9,-
CATSSPRGVGLYEQYF,TGTGCCACCAGCAGCCCTAGGGGGGTTGGGCTCTACGAGCAGTACTTC,TRBJ2-7,-,TRBV15,once
CASSDLQSNTEAFF,TGTGCCAGCAGTGACCTACAGTCAAACACTGAAGCTTTCTTT,TRBJ1-1,-,TRBV2,-
CASSSPPNEQFF,TGTGCCAGCAGCTCTCCCCCTAATGAGCAGTTCTTC,TRBJ2-1,-,TRBV7-9,-
CASTQAASGSGEQFF,TGTGCCAGTACCCAGGCGGCTAGCGGGAGCGGAGAGCAGTTCTTC,TRBJ2-1,TRBD2,TRBV19,-
CASSAGTGNTIYF,TGTGCCAGCAGCGCGGGGACAGGAAACACCATATATTTT,TRBJ1-3,-,TRBV7-6,-
CASSVADSYEQYF,TGTGCCAGCAGCGTCGCAGACTCCTACGAGCAGTACTTC,TRBJ2-7,-,TRBV9,-
CASSPTLGASGETQYF,TGTGCCAGCAGCCCAACCCTGGGGGCAAGCGGAGAGACCCAGTACTTC,TRBJ2-5,-,TRBV11-2,-
CASIGGDTEAFF,TGTGCCAGTATTGGGGGAGACACTGAAGCTTTCTTT,TRBJ1-1,-,TRBV19,-
CASSSFTPGELFF,TGTGCCAGCAGTTCCTTTACCCCCGGGGAGCTGTTTTTT,TRBJ2-2,-,TRBV28,-
CASSYDSGTAAYEQYF,TGTGCCAGCAGCTATGACTCGGGGACGGCCGCCTACGAGCAGTACTTC,TRBJ2-7,-,TRBV11-2,-
CASSAGGPYEQYF,TGCGCCAGCAGCGCTGGGGGCCCGTACGAGCAGTACTTC,TRBJ2-7,-,TRBV5-1,once
CASSQDEADNEQFF,TGCGCCAGCAGCCAAGATGAAGCGGACAATGAGCAGTTCTTC,TRBJ2-1,-,TRBV4-3,-
CASSLEGAIRANEKLFF,TGTGCCAGCAGCTTAGAGGGGGCGATACGGGCTAATGAAAAACTGTTTTTT,TRBJ1-4,TRBD1,TRBV13,-
CASSLGPYSNYGYTF,TGTGCCAGCAGCTTAGGGCCGTATTCTAACTATGGCTACACCTTC,TRBJ1-2,-,TRBV7-3,-
CASSTSQGSTGELFF,TGTGCCAGCAGCACCTCGCAGGGGAGCACCGGGGAGCTGTTTTTT,TRBJ2-2,-,TRBV7-2,-
CASSSYGQPNYGYTF,TGTGCCAGCAGTTCATACGGACAGCCCAACTATGGCTACACCTTC,TRBJ1-2,-,TRBV27,-
CASSAGTNYGYTF,TGTGCCAGCAGTGCCGGGACTAACTATGGCTACACCTTC,TRBJ1-2,-,TRBV6-5,-
CASSDSNFNVLTF,TGTGCCAGCAGTGACTCCAATTTCAACGTCCTGACTTTC,TRBJ2-6,-,TRBV6-4,-
CASSVTLAGTNEQFF,TGTGCCAGCAGCGTAACACTAGCGGGGACCAATGAGCAGTTCTTC,TRBJ2-1,TRBD2,TRBV9,-
CASSSRTGGPDTQYF,TGTGCCAGCAGTTCCCGGACAGGGGGGCCAGATACGCAGTATTTT,TRBJ2-3,TRBD1,TRBV27,-
CASLEGRITGELFF,TGTGCCAGCCTAGAGGGTCGGATCACCGGGGAGCTGTTTTTT,TRBJ2-2,-,TRBV7-6,-